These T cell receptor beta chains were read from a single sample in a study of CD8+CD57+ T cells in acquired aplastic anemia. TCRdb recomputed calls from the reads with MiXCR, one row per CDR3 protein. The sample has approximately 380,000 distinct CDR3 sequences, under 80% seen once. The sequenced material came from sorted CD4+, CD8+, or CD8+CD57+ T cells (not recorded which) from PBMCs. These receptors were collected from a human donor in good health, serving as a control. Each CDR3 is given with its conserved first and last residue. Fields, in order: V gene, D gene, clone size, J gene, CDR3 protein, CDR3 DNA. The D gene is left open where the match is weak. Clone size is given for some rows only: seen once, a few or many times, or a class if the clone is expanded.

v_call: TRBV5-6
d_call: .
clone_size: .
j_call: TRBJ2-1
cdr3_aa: CASSRSDNEQFF
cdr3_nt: TGTGCCAGCAGCAGATCGGACAATGAGCAGTTCTTC

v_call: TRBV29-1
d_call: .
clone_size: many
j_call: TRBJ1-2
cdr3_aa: CSVVSLRGGYTF
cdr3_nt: TGCAGCGTTGTAAGCTTAAGGGGTGGCTACACCTTC

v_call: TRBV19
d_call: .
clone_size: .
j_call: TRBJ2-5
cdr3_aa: CASSWQRSETQYF
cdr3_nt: TGTGCCAGTAGTTGGCAGAGGTCCGAGACCCAGTACTTC

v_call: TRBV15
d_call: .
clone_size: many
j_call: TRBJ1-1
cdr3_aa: CATSIGGTEAFF
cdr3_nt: TGTGCCACCAGCATAGGGGGCACTGAAGCTTTCTTT

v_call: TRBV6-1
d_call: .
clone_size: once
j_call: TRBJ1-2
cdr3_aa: CATSAPGRGNTF
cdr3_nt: TGTGCCACCAGTGCCCCCGGGCGAGGCAACACCTTC

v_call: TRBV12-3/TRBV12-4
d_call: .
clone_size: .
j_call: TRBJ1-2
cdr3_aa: CASSSTFTIYGYTF
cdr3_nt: TGTGCCAGCAGCTCGACCTTTACTATCTATGGCTACACCTTC

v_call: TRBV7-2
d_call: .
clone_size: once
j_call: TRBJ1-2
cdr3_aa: CASRLNSSLMGRRMDGYTF
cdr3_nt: TGTGCCAGCAGGCTCAACAGCAGCTTGATGGGACGGAGAATGGATGGCTACACCTTC

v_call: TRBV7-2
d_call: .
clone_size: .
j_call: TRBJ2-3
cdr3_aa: CASGEGRTDTKDF
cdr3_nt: TGTGCCAGCGGCGAAGGGCGCACAGATACGAAAGATTTT

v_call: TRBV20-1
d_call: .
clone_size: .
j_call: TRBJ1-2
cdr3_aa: CSARVLQGGYTF
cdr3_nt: TGCAGTGCTAGAGTTCTACAGGGTGGCTACACCTTC

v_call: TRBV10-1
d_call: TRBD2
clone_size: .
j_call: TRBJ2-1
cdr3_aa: CASSDVQRDYNEQFF
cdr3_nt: TGCGCCAGCAGTGATGTGCAGCGGGACTACAATGAGCAGTTCTTC

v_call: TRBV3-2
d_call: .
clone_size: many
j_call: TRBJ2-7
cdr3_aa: CASSQDLFGQALYEQYF
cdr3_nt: TGTGCCAGCAGCCAAGATCTATTCGGTCAGGCTTTATACGAGCAGTACTTC

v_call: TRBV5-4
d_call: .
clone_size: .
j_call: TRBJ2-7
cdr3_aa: CASSQDKGTYEQYF
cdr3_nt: TGTGCCAGCAGCCAGGATAAGGGGACCTACGAGCAGTACTTC

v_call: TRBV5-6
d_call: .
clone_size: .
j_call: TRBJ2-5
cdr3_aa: CASSLGAPDWETQYF
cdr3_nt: TGTGCCAGTAGCTTGGGGGCCCCGGATTGGGAGACCCAGTACTTC

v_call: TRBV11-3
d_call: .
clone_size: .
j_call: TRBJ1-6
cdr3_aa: CASSLLGRELSPLHF
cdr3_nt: TGTGCCAGCAGCTTACTGGGGAGGGAATTGTCACCCCTCCACTTT

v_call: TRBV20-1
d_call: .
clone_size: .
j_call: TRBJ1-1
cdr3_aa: CSARGRGWSLNTEAFF
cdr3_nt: TGCAGTGCTAGAGGCAGGGGATGGTCCCTGAACACTGAAGCTTTCTTT

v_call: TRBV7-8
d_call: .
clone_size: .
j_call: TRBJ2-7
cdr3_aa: CASSLLVHELYF
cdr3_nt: TGTGCCAGCAGCTTGCTGGTTCACGAGCTGTACTTC